This T cell receptor (beta chain) appears in the sequencing data of a study of CD8+ T cells in alopecia areata. Findings and limits, study-wide: Normal scalp showed lower clonality than lesional scalp, especially alopecia totalis/universalis.

Researchers took lesional scalp punch biopsies and peripheral blood from people who were alopecia areata patients. Comment on this clone: Its antigen is unidentified.

Reverse transcription of extracted RNA yielded cDNA, which provided the sequencing template. Profiled with immunoSEQ multiplex PCR; TCRdb holds only in-frame clones, not every one. The sample includes 90,000 to 130,000 clones, over 55% of them seen just once. In germline, CDR1 is SGHAT, CDR2 FQNNGV. CDR3 size: 16 residues. Trimming removed 5 bases from V and 5 bases from J, with 19 bases in between. The source of this sequence is a human donor with alopecia areata. The chain recombines TRBV11-2 with TRBJ2-1; the D is unclear. The specimen sequenced was NKG2D-low CD8+ T cells sorted from blood. CDR3 DNA sequence: TGTGCCAGCAGCCCACCGACCAACGACAATAACAATGAGCAGTTCTTC. This sequence encodes CASSPPTNDNNNEQFF. Full variable domain (remainder filled in from reference TRBV11-2 and TRBJ2-1): EAGVAQSPRYKIIEKRQSVAFWCNPISGHATLYWYQQILGQGPKLLIQFQNNGVVDDSQLPKDRFSAERLKGVDSTLKIQPAKLEDSAVYLCASSPPTNDNNNEQFFGPGTRLTVL.